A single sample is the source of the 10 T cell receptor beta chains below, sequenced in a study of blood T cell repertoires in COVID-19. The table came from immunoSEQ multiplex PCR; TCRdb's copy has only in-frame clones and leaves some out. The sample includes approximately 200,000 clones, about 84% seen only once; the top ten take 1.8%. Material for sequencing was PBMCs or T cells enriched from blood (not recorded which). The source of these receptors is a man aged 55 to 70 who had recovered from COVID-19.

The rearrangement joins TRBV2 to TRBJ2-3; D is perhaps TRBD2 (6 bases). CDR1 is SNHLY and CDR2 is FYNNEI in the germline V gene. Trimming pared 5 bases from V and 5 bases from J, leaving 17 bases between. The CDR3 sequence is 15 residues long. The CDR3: CASSPAGRGVDTQYF. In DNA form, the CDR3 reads TGTGCCAGCAGTCCGGCGGGACGGGGTGTAGATACGCAGTATTTT.

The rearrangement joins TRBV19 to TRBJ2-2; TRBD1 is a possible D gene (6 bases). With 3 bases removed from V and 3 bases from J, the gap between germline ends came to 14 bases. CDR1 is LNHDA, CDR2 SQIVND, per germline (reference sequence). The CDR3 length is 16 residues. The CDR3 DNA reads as TGTGCCAGTAGTATGGGTCAGGGGATTTACACCGGGGAGCTGTTTTTT. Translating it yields CASSMGQGIYTGELFF.

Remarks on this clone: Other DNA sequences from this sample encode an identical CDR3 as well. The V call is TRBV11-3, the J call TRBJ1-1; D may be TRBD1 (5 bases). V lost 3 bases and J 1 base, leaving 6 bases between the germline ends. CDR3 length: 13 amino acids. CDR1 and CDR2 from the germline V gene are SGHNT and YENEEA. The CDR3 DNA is TGTGCCAGCAGCTTGGGGGGGAACACTGAAGCTTTCTTT. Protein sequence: CASSLGGNTEAFF.

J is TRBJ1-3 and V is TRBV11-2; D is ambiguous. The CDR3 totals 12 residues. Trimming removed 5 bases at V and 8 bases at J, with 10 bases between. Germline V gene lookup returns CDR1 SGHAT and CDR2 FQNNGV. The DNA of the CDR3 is TGTGCCAGCAGCCATGTGGGAGACACCATATATTTT. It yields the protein CASSHVGDTIYF.

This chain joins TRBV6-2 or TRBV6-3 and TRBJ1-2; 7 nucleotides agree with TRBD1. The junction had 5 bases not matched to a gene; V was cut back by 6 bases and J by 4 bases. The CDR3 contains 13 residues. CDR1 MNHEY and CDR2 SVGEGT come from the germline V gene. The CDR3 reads CASSLGQVYGYTF. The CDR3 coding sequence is TGTGCCAGCAGCCTTGGACAGGTCTATGGCTACACCTTC.

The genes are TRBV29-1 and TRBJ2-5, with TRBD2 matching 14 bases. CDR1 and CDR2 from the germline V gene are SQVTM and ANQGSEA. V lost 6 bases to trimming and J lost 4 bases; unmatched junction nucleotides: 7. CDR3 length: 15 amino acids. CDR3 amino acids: CSVGLAGVDGETQYF. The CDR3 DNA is TGCAGCGTGGGACTAGCGGGGGTGGATGGAGAGACCCAGTACTTC.

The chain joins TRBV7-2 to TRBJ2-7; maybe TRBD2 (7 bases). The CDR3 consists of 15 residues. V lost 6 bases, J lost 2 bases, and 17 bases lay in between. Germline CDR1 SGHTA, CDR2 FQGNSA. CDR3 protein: CASRRGGGNTYEQYF. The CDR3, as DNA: TGTGCCAGCAGGAGAGGGGGGGGAAACACCTACGAGCAGTACTTC.

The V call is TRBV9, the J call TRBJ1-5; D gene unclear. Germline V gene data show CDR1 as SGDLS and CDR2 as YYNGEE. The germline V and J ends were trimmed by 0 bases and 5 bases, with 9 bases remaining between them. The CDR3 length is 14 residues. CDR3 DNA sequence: TGTGCCAGCAGCGTAGGATCGGGAGATCAGCCCCAGCATTTT. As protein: CASSVGSGDQPQHF.

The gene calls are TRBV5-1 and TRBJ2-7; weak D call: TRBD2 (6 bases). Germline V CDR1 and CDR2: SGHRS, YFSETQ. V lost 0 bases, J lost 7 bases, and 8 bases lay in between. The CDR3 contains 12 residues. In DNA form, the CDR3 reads TGCGCCAGCAGCTTGGGGAGGGCTGAGCAGTACTTC. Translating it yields CASSLGRAEQYF.

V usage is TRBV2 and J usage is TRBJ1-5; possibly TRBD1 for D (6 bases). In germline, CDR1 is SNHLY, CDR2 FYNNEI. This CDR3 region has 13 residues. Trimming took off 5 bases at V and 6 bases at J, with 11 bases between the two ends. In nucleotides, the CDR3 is TGTGCCAGCAGTACAGGGATTAGTCAGCCCCAGCATTTT. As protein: CASSTGISQPQHF.